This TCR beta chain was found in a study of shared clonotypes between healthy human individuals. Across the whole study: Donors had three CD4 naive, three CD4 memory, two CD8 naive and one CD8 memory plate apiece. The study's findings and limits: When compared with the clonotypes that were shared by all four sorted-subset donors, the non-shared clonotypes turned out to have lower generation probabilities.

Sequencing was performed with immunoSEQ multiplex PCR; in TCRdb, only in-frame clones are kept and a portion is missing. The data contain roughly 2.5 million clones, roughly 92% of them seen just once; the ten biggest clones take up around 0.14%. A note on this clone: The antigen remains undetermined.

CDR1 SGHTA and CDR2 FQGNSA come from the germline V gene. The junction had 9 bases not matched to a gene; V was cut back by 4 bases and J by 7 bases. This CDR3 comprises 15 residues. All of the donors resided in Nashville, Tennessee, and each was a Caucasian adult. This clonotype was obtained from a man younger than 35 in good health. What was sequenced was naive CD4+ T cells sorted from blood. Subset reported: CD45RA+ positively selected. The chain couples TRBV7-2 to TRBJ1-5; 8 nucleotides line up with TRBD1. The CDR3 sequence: CASSSATGGGQPQHF. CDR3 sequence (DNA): TGTGCCAGCAGCTCCGCAACAGGGGGAGGACAGCCCCAGCATTTT.